The clone carrying this T cell receptor beta chain was seen at least ten times. The sample is drawn from a study of neurological immune-mediated disorders. TCRdb re-called the 5' RACE reads through MiXCR, storing one row per CDR3 protein. The table shows about 46,000 distinct CDR3 sequences, with 4.5% occurring only once. Germline CDR1 is SGHTS and CDR2 is YDEGEE. V was pared by 3 bases and J by 2 bases, with 10 bases between. The CDR3 runs to 14 residues. This TCR derives from a woman aged 55-70 years with multiple sclerosis. The material sequenced was PBMCs. The chain has TRBV5-8 and TRBJ2-3; D unclear. The CDR3 loop is CASSSAPHTDTQYF. CDR3 in DNA: TGTGCCAGCAGCTCAGCACCACACACAGATACGCAGTATTTT.